Here is one TCR beta chain with its context. These data are taken from a study of blood T cell repertoires in COVID-19. Study details: Sites in the United States, Italy and Spain provided acute and convalescent COVID-19 samples.

TCRdb's copy holds only in-frame clones and misses some; the assay was immunoSEQ multiplex PCR. The repertoire consists of approximately 210,000 clones, with 70% to 90% occurring once and the leading ten covering 4% to 6%. Per germline, CDR1 MNHNY and CDR2 SVGAGI (reference sequence). This CDR3 comprises 14 residues. Trimming pared 3 bases from V and 5 bases from J, leaving 8 bases between. Input material: peripheral blood. This chain links TRBV6-6 with TRBJ1-6, with D perhaps matching TRBD1 (5 bases). This clonotype originated in a woman in her thirties or forties with acute or convalescent COVID-19. The chain's CDR3 is CASSYRGHNSPLHF. The CDR3 DNA is TGTGCCAGCAGTTATAGGGGCCATAATTCACCCCTCCACTTT.